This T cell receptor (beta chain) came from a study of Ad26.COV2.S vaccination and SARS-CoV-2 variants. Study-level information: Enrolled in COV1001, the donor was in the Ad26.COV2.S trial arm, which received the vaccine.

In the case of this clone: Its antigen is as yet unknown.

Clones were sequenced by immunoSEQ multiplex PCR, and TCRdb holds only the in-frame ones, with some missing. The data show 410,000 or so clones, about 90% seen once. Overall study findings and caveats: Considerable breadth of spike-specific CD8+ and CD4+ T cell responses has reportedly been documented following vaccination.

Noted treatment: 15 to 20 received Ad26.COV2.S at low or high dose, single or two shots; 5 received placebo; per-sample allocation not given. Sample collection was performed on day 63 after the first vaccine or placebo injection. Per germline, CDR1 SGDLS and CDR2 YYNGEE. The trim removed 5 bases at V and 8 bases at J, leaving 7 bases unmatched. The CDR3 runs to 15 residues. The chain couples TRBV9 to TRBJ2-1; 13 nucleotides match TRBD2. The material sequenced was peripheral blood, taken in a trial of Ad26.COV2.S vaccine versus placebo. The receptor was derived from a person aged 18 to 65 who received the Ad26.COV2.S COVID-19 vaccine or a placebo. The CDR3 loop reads CASRLTSGGADEQFF. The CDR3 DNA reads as TGTGCCAGCAGACTTACTAGCGGGGGGGCCGATGAGCAGTTCTTC.